This entry features one T cell receptor beta chain sequence. Its antigen is unknown. This sample stems from a study of tumor-infiltrating lymphocytes in primary liver carcinoma. Study observations and caveats: Top-250-clone fractions were significantly higher in tumors than in blood (p = 0.039).

With roughly 500 ng total RNA as template and a constant-region primer, TCR beta cDNA was made. Three-round nested multiplex PCR performed with slightly modified ARM-PCR produced the TCR beta libraries. The first two PCR rounds, nine to ten cycles each, used TRBV1-TRBV30 forward primers and a C-beta reverse primer. TCRdb ran MiXCR on the multiplex PCR reads and lists one entry per CDR3 protein. Of nearly 200,000 distinct CDR3 sequences in the sample, 65% are singletons; the top ten hold roughly 6.4%. The CDR3 has 15 amino acids. V was shortened by 8 bases and J by 7 bases, with 23 bases between the two germline ends. CDR1 and CDR2 (germline): SGHAT, FQNNGV. Blood RNA originated from unsorted whole blood, with germline DNA additionally extracted. Patients carried chronic HBV infection without prior treatment.

The TCR comes from an older woman with primary liver carcinoma and hepatitis B virus infection. This chain links TRBV11-2 with TRBJ2-5; D possibly matches TRBD1 or TRBD2 (6 bases each). Specimen: peripheral blood. CDR3 protein: CASCPGGSRGGTQYF. CDR3 DNA: TGTGCCAGCTGCCCAGGAGGGAGTAGAGGGGGGACCCAGTACTTC.